Reported below is one TCR beta chain. These data originate in a study of T cell repertoires in cytomegalovirus infection. TCRdb redid the calling of the reads with MiXCR, one entry per CDR3 protein. Of about 530,000 distinct CDR3 sequences in the sample, around a quarter were seen once. Per the germline V gene, CDR1 is LNHDA and CDR2 is SQIVND (reference sequence). V lost 8 bases and J 5 bases, leaving 20 bases between the germline ends. CDR3 size: 15 residues. The TCR was taken from a human donor in good health (CMV status not recorded). Some clones in this sample may be carry-over from other donors' samples. Sequencing used PBMCs. The rearrangement uses TRBV19 and TRBJ2-3; D tentatively reads TRBD1 or TRBD2 (6 bases each). The CDR3 is CASGVPAGGQDTQYF. CDR3 nucleotide sequence: TGTGCCAGTGGGGTGCCGGCCGGGGGACAAGATACGCAGTATTTT.